This T cell receptor beta chain was sequenced for a study of memory CD4+ T cells and cytomegalovirus serostatus. Per the germline V gene, CDR1 is SSHAT and CDR2 is FNYEAQ (reference sequence). The CDR3 totals 13 residues. The V end was cut by 5 bases, the J end by 7 bases, with 15 bases between. The sort gate was single viable CD3+CD4+CD8-CD45RO+ cells for memory CD4+ T cells. Donors' CMV status reflects serum IgG against pp150, pp28, p38, p52. Sequencing was performed with immunoSEQ multiplex PCR; in TCRdb, only in-frame clones are kept and a portion is missing. The table lists some 48,000 clones, approximately 78% of them singletons.

V and J are TRBV7-7 and TRBJ2-7; D may be TRBD1 or TRBD2 (6 bases each). This TCR was sampled from an adult in good health and CMV-seronegative. The sequencing sample was made of memory CD4+ T cells from blood. The DNA for the CDR3 is TGTGCCAGCAGCCCACAGGGCGCGGGAGAGCAGTACTTC. It encodes CASSPQGAGEQYF.